The T cell receptor (beta chain) described here comes from a study of T cells in Graves' hyperthyroidism and ophthalmopathy. Study outcomes and limitations: A 13 V-J signature model discriminated ophthalmopathy versus stable hyperthyroidism.

Ten or more counts support this clonotype. Antigen specificity is unknown. Germline V lookup: CDR1 SQVTM, CDR2 ANQGSEA. This CDR3 has 13 amino acids. Trimming removed 4 bases from V and 4 bases from J, with 13 bases in between. Disease duration was under 3 months in the ophthalmopathy patients, who also had a Clinical Activity Score of at least 3 and a NOSPECS grade of at least 4. The PBMCs had their origin in 8.5 to 10 ml of fresh peripheral blood. Amplification of TCR beta CDR3 regions was performed using RNA transcripts as template. Carried out on the TCR CDR3, a first-round RT-PCR used the HTBI primer set. TCRdb reprocessed the multiplex PCR reads via MiXCR and lists one record per CDR3 protein. This repertoire shows 500,000 to 750,000 distinct CDR3 sequences, 14% found once; its top ten account for roughly 7.1%.

This clonotype originated in a young woman with Graves' ophthalmopathy. Sequencing was done on a sample of blood. V gene TRBV29-1 combines with J gene TRBJ1-1; D not resolved. CDR3 protein: CSVVYYPGTEAFF. The CDR3, as DNA: TGCAGCGTTGTATACTATCCCGGCACTGAAGCTTTCTTT.